This T cell receptor beta chain was found in a study of neurological immune-mediated disorders. Study background: For the 35 or so multiple sclerosis patients, the disease was relapsing-remitting in approximately 30 and secondary progressive in 3. Study-level findings and limits: HTLV-1-associated myelopathy ranked highest for TCR clonal expansion and multiple sclerosis lowest, beneath healthy controls.

5'RACE employing 10-nucleotide random UMIs yielded the cDNA. Each CDR3 protein gets one entry after TCRdb re-called the 5' RACE reads with MiXCR. The data hold 50,000 to 70,000 distinct CDR3 sequences, with 3.4% observed a single time. Only a few counts were recorded for this clonotype. Its cognate antigen is unknown. From 2 million PBMCs stored at -80 C, the unsorted libraries were generated. V gave up 4 bases and J gave up 8 bases, with 11 bases separating them. This CDR3 spans 13 amino acids. Per the germline V gene, CDR1 is LNHDA and CDR2 is SQIVND (reference sequence). Sequencing input: PBMCs. The chain employs TRBV19 and TRBJ1-4, with unresolved D. The sequence derives from a man aged 35 to 55 with multiple sclerosis. CDR3 bases: TGTGCCAGTAGTAGGCGGCATGGCGAAAAACTGTTTTTT. Translating gives CASSRRHGEKLFF.